Listed here are 25 T cell receptor beta chains from one sample, sequenced in a study of blood T cell repertoires in COVID-19. Only in-frame clones appear in the TCRdb table, and some are missing; sequencing was by immunoSEQ multiplex PCR. The sample lists about 150,000 clones; 65% to 85% were seen once. The sequencing input was peripheral blood. Receptors were obtained from a man aged 60 to 69 with active or convalescent COVID-19.

This clone was counted only a few times. The chain links TRBV29-1 to TRBJ1-1; D remains unclear. V lost 6 bases to trimming and J lost 4 bases, with 12 bases between them. Germline lookup yields CDR1 SQVTM and CDR2 ANQGSEA. The CDR3 runs to 12 residues. CDR3 sequence reads: CSVLDRGTEAFF. CDR3 sequence (DNA): TGCAGCGTCTTGGACCGGGGCACTGAAGCTTTCTTT.

V and J are TRBV7-9 and TRBJ1-2; TRBD1 aligns across 9 bases. The junction had 6 bases not matched to a gene; V was cut back by 5 bases and J by 5 bases. The CDR3 contains 14 residues. The germline CDR1 and CDR2 sequences are SEHNR and FQNEAQ (reference sequence). CDR3 protein: CASSPGQGIYGYTF. For the CDR3, the DNA is TGTGCCAGCAGCCCAGGACAGGGGATTTATGGCTACACCTTC.

The genes are TRBV6-5 and TRBJ1-6, with 7 bases that match TRBD1. The CDR3 length is 13 residues. V was clipped by 4 bases and J by 8 bases; unmatched bases: 2. The germline CDR1 and CDR2 sequences are MNHEY and SVGAGI. This chain's CDR3 is CASSFQGDSPLHF. Written as DNA, the CDR3 is TGTGCCAGCAGTTTCCAGGGGGATTCACCCCTCCACTTT.

V is TRBV24-1 and J is TRBJ1-1, with D uncertain. This CDR3 spans 13 amino acids. The germline gives CDR1 KGHDR, CDR2 SFDVKD. Trimming took off 2 bases at V and 4 bases at J, with 7 bases between the two ends. For the CDR3, the DNA is TGTGCCACCAGTGATTGGGAGGGCACTGAAGCTTTCTTT. This sequence encodes CATSDWEGTEAFF.

This chain joins TRBV7-2 and TRBJ1-6; 8 nucleotides match TRBD1. The CDR3 covers 16 residues. Per germline, CDR1 SGHTA and CDR2 FQGNSA. The J segment lost 3 bases and the V segment lost 5 bases, leaving 6 bases of the junction unmatched. This CDR3 reads CASSPRGQVYNSPLHF. The CDR3 nucleotides read TGTGCCAGCAGCCCGAGGGGACAGGTCTATAATTCACCCCTCCACTTT.

The gene calls are TRBV6-5 and TRBJ2-7, with TRBD2 matching 8 bases. This CDR3 is 15 amino acids long. From germline, CDR1 is MNHEY and CDR2 SVGAGI. The V gene end was trimmed by 2 bases and the J gene end by 2 bases; junction bases not matched to a gene: 5. Here the CDR3 reads CASSYGSGAAYEQYF. The DNA for the CDR3 is TGTGCCAGCAGTTACGGTAGCGGGGCCGCCTACGAGCAGTACTTC.

This sequence joins TRBV15 and TRBJ1-6; tentative D call: TRBD1 (5 bases). The CDR3 consists of 15 residues. Germline lookup yields CDR1 LNHNV and CDR2 YYDKDF (reference sequence). V shed 0 bases and J shed 6 bases, with 9 bases lying between them. The CDR3 is CATSRDLGGNSPLHF. CDR3 nucleotide sequence: TGTGCCACCAGCAGAGATCTGGGGGGTAATTCACCCCTCCACTTT.

The chain employs TRBV6-2 or TRBV6-3 and TRBJ2-1; 7 bases agree with TRBD2. Germline loops: CDR1 MNHEY, CDR2 SVGEGT. This CDR3 has 15 residues. J gave up 5 bases and V 5 bases, and 9 bases lay outside the gene matches. In nucleotides, the CDR3 is TGTGCCAGCAGTCGTGGCGGGGCGGGGGACAATGAGCAGTTCTTC. Translated: CASSRGGAGDNEQFF.

The CDR3 DNA follows: TGTGCCAGCAGCTTAGTTAGCGGGACCTACAATGAGCAGTTCTTC. This translates into CASSLVSGTYNEQFF. The chain joins TRBV11-2 to TRBJ2-1, with 8 bases that match TRBD2. V trimming: 1 base; J trimming: 2 bases; junction bases outside the gene matches: 1. The CDR3 is made up of 15 amino acids. The germline V gene has CDR1 SGHAT and CDR2 FQNNGV. The complete variable domain, with remaining parts taken from reference TRBV11-2 and TRBJ2-1, reads EAGVAQSPRYKIIEKRQSVAFWCNPISGHATLYWYQQILGQGPKLLIQFQNNGVVDDSQLPKDRFSAERLKGVDSTLKIQPAKLEDSAVYLCASSLVSGTYNEQFFGPGTRLTVL.

This sequence joins TRBV6-5 and TRBJ2-1; no clear D. CDR1 and CDR2 from the germline V gene are MNHEY and SVGAGI. Trimming shortened V by 5 bases and J by 5 bases, and 16 bases separated the two germline ends. The CDR3 length is 15 residues. The CDR3 DNA reads TGTGCCAGCAGTCCCCGGCCTCCGGCGGACAATGAGCAGTTCTTC. It translates to CASSPRPPADNEQFF.

V gene TRBV10-2 combines with J gene TRBJ2-3, with 9 positions matching TRBD2. J gave up 3 bases and V 3 bases, and 1 base lay outside the gene matches. The CDR3 length is 14 residues. Germline values: CDR1 WSHSY, CDR2 SAAADI. The CDR3 DNA reads TGCGCCAGCAGTGACAGCGGGAGGACAGATACGCAGTATTTT. Its translation is CASSDSGRTDTQYF.

V gene TRBV5-1 combines with J gene TRBJ2-5; D might be TRBD1 (6 bases). The germline V gene has CDR1 SGHRS and CDR2 YFSETQ. Trimming shortened V by 9 bases and J by 2 bases, and 14 bases separated the two germline ends. This CDR3 is built from 13 residues. The CDR3 coding sequence is TGCGCCAACCCGGACAGTTCACAAGAGACCCAGTACTTC. This codes for CANPDSSQETQYF.

The chain links TRBV2 to TRBJ1-4; 10 bases map to TRBD1. CDR3 length: 15 amino acids. CDR1 and CDR2 from the germline V gene are SNHLY and FYNNEI. J lost 7 bases, V lost 1 base, and 3 bases had no gene match. The CDR3 reads CASSEGQGAFEKLFF. The DNA of the CDR3 is TGTGCCAGCAGTGAAGGACAGGGGGCATTTGAAAAACTGTTTTTT.

The genes are TRBV27 and TRBJ1-6; TRBD1 matches at 9 bases. The CDR3 covers 16 residues. V shed 6 bases and J 5 bases; nucleotides not matched to a gene: 8. Per germline, CDR1 MNHEY and CDR2 SMNVEV (reference sequence). The chain's CDR3 is CASSETDRGDNSPLHF. The CDR3 coding sequence is TGTGCCAGCAGCGAAACGGACAGGGGAGATAATTCACCCCTCCACTTT.

J is TRBJ2-3 and V is TRBV27; D might be TRBD2 (6 bases). Germline V gene sequence: CDR1 MNHEY, CDR2 SMNVEV (reference sequence). This CDR3 comprises 14 residues. V lost 5 bases and J 1 base, leaving 10 bases between the germline ends. The CDR3 loop is CASSRLDGTDTQYF. The CDR3 coding sequence is TGTGCCAGCAGTCGACTAGACGGCACAGATACGCAGTATTTT.

The rearrangement uses TRBV29-1 and TRBJ1-1; no clear D gene. Germline CDR1 SQVTM, CDR2 ANQGSEA. Deletions cut 1 base from V and 3 bases from J, with 9 bases between. The CDR3 runs to 13 residues. Here the CDR3 reads CSVEGQLDTEAFF. The DNA of the CDR3 is TGCAGCGTTGAAGGGCAGCTAGACACTGAAGCTTTCTTT.

The chain combines TRBV2 with TRBJ2-2; 9 positions match TRBD1. Germline V gene data show CDR1 as SNHLY and CDR2 as FYNNEI. After removal of 6 bases from V and 6 bases from J, the junction contained 8 bases not matched to a gene. This CDR3 is 15 amino acids long. The CDR3 reads CASSPGQGNAGELFF. The DNA for the CDR3 is TGTGCCAGCAGCCCGGGACAGGGCAACGCCGGGGAGCTGTTTTTT.

The V call is TRBV11-1, the J call TRBJ2-4; D possibly corresponds to TRBD1 (6 bases). The germline V and J ends were trimmed by 6 bases and 2 bases, with 14 bases remaining between them. The CDR3 consists of 15 residues. Germline values: CDR1 SGHAT, CDR2 FQDESV (reference sequence). The DNA for the CDR3 is TGTGCCAGCAGTGATACAGGGACCCCCAAAAACATTCAGTACTTC. Translated, it gives CASSDTGTPKNIQYF.

The chain employs TRBV6-5 and TRBJ1-5; 11 bases match TRBD1. The CDR3 sequence is 15 residues long. The V and J ends lost 7 bases and 6 bases, in that order; junction bases with no gene match: 8. Germline lookup yields CDR1 MNHEY and CDR2 SVGAGI. The CDR3 is CASTRDRGVGQPQHF. As DNA, the CDR3 is TGTGCCAGCACCCGGGACAGGGGGGTGGGTCAGCCCCAGCATTTT.

The V and J genes are TRBV12-3 or TRBV12-4 and TRBJ1-1; D may be TRBD1 (6 bases). The CDR3 runs 13 residues. The ends were cut back, 6 bases at V and 1 base at J, with 9 bases in the middle. The CDR3 nucleotides are TGTGCCAGCAGAACAGGGACGAACACTGAAGCTTTCTTT. As protein: CASRTGTNTEAFF.

This clone was recorded once. The rearrangement links TRBV15 to TRBJ1-5; D is unclear. CDR1 is LNHNV, CDR2 YYDKDF, per germline (reference sequence). This CDR3 region has 15 residues. The V end was cut by 5 bases, the J end by 5 bases, with 16 bases between. The CDR3 coding sequence is TGTGCCACCAGCCGTGCCGCCTACCTCGATCAGCCCCAGCATTTT. Its protein product is CATSRAAYLDQPQHF.

This chain connects TRBV21-1 to TRBJ2-1; no DNA check was done on the table's D call, TRBD2. TRBV21-1 is termed a pseudogene. CDR3 size: 13 residues. The CDR3 nucleotides read TGTGCCAGCAGCAAAGGAAATTCGGACTTGCAGTTCTTC. Translated, it gives CASSKGNSDLQFF.

The chain uses TRBV6-5 and TRBJ2-6; 8 bases are shared with TRBD2. The CDR3 consists of 15 residues. V lost 6 bases, J lost 3 bases, and 4 bases stayed unmatched. Germline loops: CDR1 MNHEY, CDR2 SVGAGI. CDR3 coding DNA: TGTGCCAGCAGCGGGAGGGCCGGTGGGGCCAACGTCCTGACTTTC. This encodes CASSGRAGGANVLTF.

The rearrangement uses TRBV5-1 and TRBJ1-1; TRBD1 might be the D (6 bases). The CDR3 loop spans 15 amino acids. Germline assignment: CDR1 SGHRS and CDR2 YFSETQ. V was clipped by 1 base and J by 1 base, with 11 bases between them. For the CDR3, the DNA is TGCGCCAGCAGCTTGAACAGGGAAGAGAACACTGAAGCTTTCTTT. Its translation: CASSLNREENTEAFF.

The J gene is TRBJ1-2, the V gene TRBV6-5; unclear D gene. The CDR3 has 15 amino acids. Germline CDR1 MNHEY, CDR2 SVGAGI. Trimming stripped 6 bases from V and 8 bases from J, with 22 bases between. The CDR3 is CASSPSAGMGRGYTF. The CDR3 nucleotides are TGTGCCAGCAGCCCCTCCGCCGGTATGGGCCGAGGCTACACCTTC.